This entry describes one TCR beta chain. This sample is drawn from a study of identifying expanded T cells in peripheral blood. Assay used: immunoSEQ multiplex PCR; TCRdb lists only in-frame clones, some missing. The sample holds approximately 80,000 clones, roughly 81% seen once. During the collection period, no donor immune events like infections were recorded. Sequencing was done on a sample of blood. This clonotype was sampled from a person aged 18 to 75 in good health.

For the CDR3, the DNA is TGTGCCACCAGCGGACTAGCGAACTACAATGAGCAGTTCTTC. Translated: CATSGLANYNEQFF. The chain carries TRBV19 and TRBJ2-1; 9 nucleotides match TRBD2. This CDR3 comprises 14 residues. Germline values: CDR1 LNHDA, CDR2 SQIVND (reference sequence). V shed 10 bases and J 3 bases; nucleotides not matched to a gene: 7. The whole variable domain, filled in from reference TRBV19 and TRBJ2-1, reads DGGITQSPKYLFRKEGQNVTLSCEQNLNHDAMYWYRQDPGQGLRLIYYSQIVNDFQKGDIAEGYSVSREKKESFPLTVTSAQKNPTAFYLCATSGLANYNEQFFGPGTRLTVL.